A selection of T cell receptor beta chains follows, all from one sample in a study of blood T cell repertoires in COVID-19. Sequencing used immunoSEQ multiplex PCR; TCRdb keeps in-frame clones, though not all of them. The sample has more than 200,000 clones, 80% seen once. What was sequenced was PBMCs or T cells enriched from blood (not recorded which). These receptor sequences come from a woman between 40 and 50 years old with acute COVID-19. Each CDR3 is given with its conserved first and last residue. The D gene is left open where the match is weak. Clone size, where shown, is once, few, many, or a class for clones that have expanded.

size	D	V	J	DNA	CDR3
NA	TRBD2	TRBV27	TRBJ2-1	TGTGCCAGCAGTTTCCTGACTAGCGGGAGAGGGTTCAATGAGCAGTTCTTC	CASSFLTSGRGFNEQFF
NA	NA	TRBV3-1/TRBV3-2	TRBJ2-7	TGTGCCAGCAGCCAAGATCTCGCAGGGCCGACCGAGCAGTACTTC	CASSQDLAGPTEQYF
NA	NA	TRBV5-1	TRBJ2-5	TGCGCCAGCAGCTTGCCCGGGGAGGAGACCCAGTACTTC	CASSLPGEETQYF
NA	NA	TRBV19	TRBJ2-2	TGTGCCAGTAGTAGCGGGGTACAAGGCCGGGAGCTGTTTTTT	CASSSGVQGRELFF
NA	TRBD1	TRBV2	TRBJ1-2	TGTGCCAGCAGTGAGGACAGGGGAAGCGGCTACACCTTC	CASSEDRGSGYTF
once	TRBD1	TRBV19	TRBJ1-3	TGTGCCAGTACTTTCCGGACAGGGGGCTCCCGCTCTGGAAACACCATATATTTT	CASTFRTGGSRSGNTIYF
NA	NA	TRBV7-9	TRBJ2-1	TGTGCCAGCAGCTTTGGCCTTCTCTCCTACAATGAGCAGTTCTTC	CASSFGLLSYNEQFF
NA	NA	TRBV12-3/TRBV12-4	TRBJ2-7	TGTGCCAGCAGTTTTGGAGCGAAGAACGAGCAGTACTTC	CASSFGAKNEQYF
NA	NA	TRBV28	TRBJ2-2	TGTGCCAGCAGTTTACCGGGGGGCAGGGAGCTGTTTTTT	CASSLPGGRELFF
NA	NA	TRBV11-2	TRBJ2-7	TGTGCCACTACGACAGCTTACTACGAGCAGTACTTC	CATTTAYYEQYF
once	NA	TRBV2	TRBJ1-4	TGTGCCAGCAAGTGGACATGGGGAGAAAAACTGTTTTTT	CASKWTWGEKLFF
NA	NA	TRBV11-2	TRBJ1-3	TGTGCCAGCAACGAACAGGTAGCTGGAAACACCATATATTTT	CASNEQVAGNTIYF
many	TRBD2	TRBV6-1	TRBJ2-1	TGTGCCAGCAGATTAGCGGGTGATTACAATGAGCAGTTCTTC	CASRLAGDYNEQFF
NA	NA	TRBV6-5	TRBJ1-5	TGTGCCAGCAAGACAGGTCATAGCAATCAGCCCCAGCATTTT	CASKTGHSNQPQHF
NA	NA	TRBV10-3	TRBJ1-2	TGTGCCATCAGTGAGTCGACGGGAGGCTACACCTTC	CAISESTGGYTF
once	NA	TRBV4-1	TRBJ1-2	TGCGCCAGCAGCCAAGAGGGACTACAGTATGGCTACACCTTC	CASSQEGLQYGYTF
many	NA	TRBV7-3	TRBJ2-1	TGTGCCAGCAGCACCGGGACTTCACATGAGCAGTTCTTC	CASSTGTSHEQFF
NA	NA	TRBV2	TRBJ1-1	TGTGCCAGCAGTGAAACCACAGGGTACACTGAAGCTTTCTTT	CASSETTGYTEAFF
NA	TRBD2	TRBV7-2	TRBJ2-5	TGTGCCAGCAGACAAGGACTAGCGGGAGAGACCCAGTACTTC	CASRQGLAGETQYF
NA	NA	TRBV7-9	TRBJ2-3	TGTGCCAGCAGCTTAGGAGCTGAAACAGATACGCAGTATTTT	CASSLGAETDTQYF
NA	TRBD2	TRBV29-1	TRBJ2-1	TGCAGCGTTGCGGAGCGGGGGAACAATGAGCAGTTCTTC	CSVAERGNNEQFF
NA	TRBD1	TRBV5-5	TRBJ1-2	TGTGCCAGCAGCAGACATACACAGGGGGCAGGCTATGGCTACACCTTC	CASSRHTQGAGYGYTF
NA	TRBD2	TRBV10-3	TRBJ2-1	TGTGCCATCAGTGTGGGGACTAGCGGGGCCCTCTCCTACAATGAGCAGTTCTTC	CAISVGTSGALSYNEQFF
NA	NA	TRBV6-2/TRBV6-3	TRBJ1-2	TGTGCCAGCAGTTATTCGGAGGTCTACACCTTC	CASSYSEVYTF
NA	NA	TRBV19	TRBJ2-7	TGTGCCAGTAGTCCAACGGGACTCCTCTACGAGCAGTACTTC	CASSPTGLLYEQYF
NA	NA	TRBV7-9	TRBJ2-7	TGTGCCAGCAGCTTACTTGCTGAGCTCTCCGAGCAGTACTTC	CASSLLAELSEQYF
NA	TRBD1	TRBV9	TRBJ1-2	TGTGCCAGTGGGGCGGGGACAGGGGGCTTATATGGCTACACCTTC	CASGAGTGGLYGYTF
NA	TRBD1	TRBV28	TRBJ2-7	TGTGCCAGCAGGGGGGGACCGGGACAGGGCCACGAGCAGTACTTC	CASRGGPGQGHEQYF
NA	TRBD1	TRBV24-1	TRBJ1-5	TGTGCCACCAGTGATACCGGGACAGGTGGCAATCAGCCCCAGCATTTT	CATSDTGTGGNQPQHF
NA	NA	TRBV6-5	TRBJ1-1	TGTGCCAGCAGCCCCTCGGGACAGAACACTGAAGCTTTCTTT	CASSPSGQNTEAFF
NA	TRBD1	TRBV5-1	TRBJ2-2	TGCGCCAGCAGCCCGGACAGGGGTTGGGCCGGGGAGCTGTTTTTT	CASSPDRGWAGELFF
NA	NA	TRBV5-8	TRBJ2-3	TGTGCCAGCAGCTTGGGACAGATAAGCACAGATACGCAGTATTTT	CASSLGQISTDTQYF
NA	TRBD2	TRBV19	TRBJ2-7	TGTGCCAGTAGTATAGACCGGGGGACTAGCTCAACCTACGAGCAGTACTTC	CASSIDRGTSSTYEQYF
NA	NA	TRBV6-2/TRBV6-3	TRBJ1-6	TGTGCCAGCAGTTACCGGTCCTATAATTCACCCCTCCACTTT	CASSYRSYNSPLHF
NA	NA	TRBV5-1	TRBJ2-1	TGCGCCAGCAGCTTGGGGCAGAATAAGCGGCTCCAGTTCTTC	CASSLGQNKRLQFF
NA	TRBD1	TRBV14	TRBJ2-1	TGTGCCAGCAGCCAAGATCTGGGGCAGGGGGTGGCTGAGCAGTTCTTC	CASSQDLGQGVAEQFF
NA	TRBD1	TRBV24-1	TRBJ1-2	TGTGCCACCAGTGATCCTGGACAGGGATCAGTGTCGGATCGCTATGGCTACACCTTC	CATSDPGQGSVSDRYGYTF
NA	TRBD2	TRBV7-2	TRBJ2-7	TGTGCCAGCAGCATAAGCGGGACGCTCTACGAGCAGTACTTC	CASSISGTLYEQYF
NA	NA	TRBV10-3	TRBJ1-2	TGTGCCATCAGCGCCGGAGGAAACTATGGCTACACCTTC	CAISAGGNYGYTF
NA	NA	TRBV24-1	TRBJ2-2	TGTGCCACCAGTGGGGGCTCGAACACCGGGGAGCTGTTTTTT	CATSGGSNTGELFF
NA	NA	TRBV28	TRBJ1-3	TGTGCCAGCAGTACGTCAGGGGCTTCGGCAGGAAACACCATATATTTT	CASSTSGASAGNTIYF
NA	NA	TRBV7-3	TRBJ2-3	TGTGCCAGCAGCGGGGGGAGGTCTTCTGGCACAGATACGCAGTATTTT	CASSGGRSSGTDTQYF
NA	TRBD2	TRBV9	TRBJ2-1	TGTGCCACCGGACGCGGGGGTGGCAATGAGCAGTTCTTC	CATGRGGGNEQFF
NA	NA	TRBV3-1/TRBV3-2	TRBJ2-1	TGTGCCAGCAGCCTGACGATGGCGGGATACTACAATGAGCAGTTCTTC	CASSLTMAGYYNEQFF
NA	TRBD1	TRBV7-8	TRBJ2-2	TGTGCCAGCAGCTTAGGAATATGGACAGGGGGCACCGGGGAGCTGTTTTTT	CASSLGIWTGGTGELFF
few	TRBD2	TRBV7-9	TRBJ2-3	TGTGCCAGCAGCTACAGCGGGGAAAGCACAGATACGCAGTATTTT	CASSYSGESTDTQYF
NA	NA	TRBV12-3/TRBV12-4	TRBJ2-1	TGTGCCAGCAGCGGGACAAGGATTAATGAGCAGTTCTTC	CASSGTRINEQFF
NA	TRBD1	TRBV6-5	TRBJ2-2	TGTGCCAGCAGTTTCCGACAGGGGGCGGGCACCGGGGAGCTGTTTTTT	CASSFRQGAGTGELFF
NA	TRBD2	TRBV7-9	TRBJ2-5	TGTGCCAGCAGCCCCCGGACTAGCGGGGGGGCGGAGGAGACCCAGTACTTC	CASSPRTSGGAEETQYF
NA	NA	TRBV7-8	TRBJ2-7	TGTGCCAGCAGCTCCCTTTGGGCAGGGTCCTACGAGCAGTACTTC	CASSSLWAGSYEQYF
once	NA	TRBV9	TRBJ1-1	TGTGCCAGCAGCTCAAGCTTGAACACTGAAGCTTTCTTT	CASSSSLNTEAFF
NA	TRBD2	TRBV27	TRBJ2-1	TGTGCCAGCAGGCGGGTAGCGGGCACCACACGCGAGCAGTTCTTC	CASRRVAGTTREQFF
few	NA	TRBV5-6	TRBJ1-1	TGTGCCAGCAGCTTGGCACGGTGGAACACTGAAGCTTTCTTT	CASSLARWNTEAFF
few	NA	TRBV28	TRBJ2-1	TGTGCCAGCAAAGGGGGGGGGTCCTACAATGAGCAGTTCTTC	CASKGGGSYNEQFF
NA	NA	TRBV25-1	TRBJ1-1	TGTGCCAGCAGTGAATCGGGGGGGACTGAAGCTTTCTTT	CASSESGGTEAFF
NA	NA	TRBV5-6	TRBJ1-1	TGTGCCAGCAGCTCCAGTACAGGGCACTGGAACACTGAAGCTTTCTTT	CASSSSTGHWNTEAFF
few	NA	TRBV6-2/TRBV6-3	TRBJ1-5	TGTGCCAGCAGTATCGACACGAACCCCAATCAGCCCCAGCATTTT	CASSIDTNPNQPQHF